This is a list of T cell receptor beta chains from one sample in a study of cytotoxic CD8 clonotypes in ibrutinib-treated CLL. The repertoire was sequenced with immunoSEQ multiplex PCR; TCRdb's copy has only in-frame clones and lacks some. The data contain some 200,000 clones, approximately 75% of them singletons. This specimen was PBMCs, taken after 12 months of ibrutinib treatment. The source is a human donor with chronic lymphocytic leukemia. The CDR3 runs from the conserved cysteine through the conserved F or W. D genes are given only for firm matches. Not every row has a clone size; where given, it reads once, few, many or a size class.

j_gene | abundance | v_gene | d_gene | CDR3aa | CDR3nt
TRBJ2-3 | . | TRBV5-1 | TRBD1 | CASSPTGFTDTQYF | TGCGCCAGCAGCCCGACAGGGTTCACAGATACGCAGTATTTT
TRBJ2-7 | many | TRBV7-6 | TRBD1 | CASSPGTGLSYEQYF | TGTGCCAGCAGCCCAGGGACAGGGCTATCCTACGAGCAGTACTTC
TRBJ1-2 | few | TRBV6-5 | . | CASSQQGGKDGYTF | TGTGCCAGCAGCCAACAGGGTGGAAAGGATGGCTACACCTTC
TRBJ2-5 | . | TRBV5-6 | . | CASSMGAQYF | TGTGCCAGCAGCATGGGGGCCCAGTACTTC
TRBJ1-5 | once | TRBV18 | . | CASSPDQVWNQPQHF | TGTGCCAGCTCACCAGACCAGGTTTGGAATCAGCCCCAGCATTTT
TRBJ2-2 | . | TRBV7-6 | TRBD1 | CASSRSRRRDRGFLDTGELFF | TGTGCCAGCAGCCGGAGCCGTCGTCGGGACAGGGGGTTTTTGGACACCGGGGAGCTGTTTTTT
TRBJ2-1 | . | TRBV19 | . | CASSNTIGYNNEQFF | TGTGCCAGTAGTAACACGATTGGCTACAACAATGAGCAGTTCTTC
TRBJ1-4 | . | TRBV5-1 | TRBD1 | CASRAGQGNEKLFF | TGCGCCAGCAGAGCGGGACAGGGAAATGAAAAACTGTTTTTT
TRBJ1-2 | . | TRBV5-5 | . | CASSLVAGVYGYTF | TGTGCCAGCAGCTTGGTTGCTGGGGTCTATGGCTACACCTTC
TRBJ1-5 | once | TRBV6-5 | . | CASSDHNSNQPQHF | TGTGCCAGCAGTGATCATAATAGCAATCAGCCCCAGCATTTT
TRBJ1-6 | once | TRBV5-1 | . | CASSSRDRDNSPLHF | TGCGCCAGCAGCTCACGGGACCGCGATAATTCACCCCTCCACTTT
TRBJ2-7 | . | TRBV9 | . | CASSVGFGRHYEQYF | TGTGCCAGCAGCGTAGGTTTCGGCAGACATTACGAGCAGTACTTC
TRBJ2-7 | few | TRBV5-1 | TRBD2 | CASSLSGEEEQYF | TGCGCCAGCAGCTTGAGCGGGGAGGAGGAGCAGTACTTC
TRBJ1-1 | . | TRBV2 | . | CASSEYTEAFF | TGTGCCAGCAGTGAATACACTGAAGCTTTCTTT
TRBJ2-7 | many | TRBV28 | TRBD2 | CASSPGTSGAYEQYF | TGTGCCAGCAGTCCGGGGACTAGCGGGGCCTACGAGCAGTACTTC
TRBJ1-5 | . | TRBV4-1 | . | CASSQGKGQPQHF | TGCGCCAGCAGCCAAGGGAAAGGTCAGCCCCAGCATTTT
TRBJ2-1 | once | TRBV6-1 | TRBD2 | CASSPGLANEQFF | TGTGCCAGCAGCCCCGGACTAGCCAATGAGCAGTTCTTC
TRBJ1-1 | many | TRBV11-2 | . | CASSSKLGSGTEAFF | TGTGCCAGCAGCTCGAAGTTGGGGTCTGGCACTGAAGCTTTCTTT
TRBJ2-6 | . | TRBV2 | . | CASSESGSGANVLTF | TGTGCCAGCAGTGAAAGCGGCTCTGGGGCCAACGTCCTGACTTTC
TRBJ1-5 | . | TRBV27 | TRBD1 | CASSPQGAIGQPQHF | TGTGCCAGCAGTCCACAGGGGGCGATAGGTCAGCCCCAGCATTTT
TRBJ2-1 | . | TRBV30 | TRBD1 | CAWSVRQGGYMFF | TGTGCCTGGAGTGTGAGACAGGGGGGTTACATGTTCTTC
TRBJ2-7 | . | TRBV28 | TRBD2 | CASIRGASGRSGEQYF | TGTGCCAGCATCCGGGGGGCTAGCGGGAGATCGGGCGAGCAGTACTTC
TRBJ1-3 | . | TRBV4-2 | . | CASSQVDRYSGNTIYF | TGTGCCAGCAGCCAAGTGGACCGATACTCTGGAAACACCATATATTTT
TRBJ1-2 | . | TRBV19 | . | CASSIGGAWEGRGYTF | TGTGCCAGTAGTATCGGCGGTGCTTGGGAGGGTCGCGGCTACACCTTC
TRBJ1-3 | . | TRBV9 | . | CASTLGATKLGGNTIYF | TGTGCCAGCACCCTAGGGGCGACAAAACTCGGTGGAAACACCATATATTTT
TRBJ2-1 | once | TRBV7-2 | . | CASSVIYDEQFF | TGTGCCAGCAGCGTTATCTATGATGAGCAGTTCTTC
TRBJ2-7 | once | TRBV14 | TRBD2 | CASSQRGGLSEQYF | TGTGCCAGCAGCCAGCGGGGGGGCCTCTCCGAGCAGTACTTC
TRBJ1-1 | . | TRBV6-1 | . | CATSFKQGTEAFF | TGTGCCACCTCGTTCAAGCAGGGCACTGAAGCTTTCTTT
TRBJ2-1 | . | TRBV2 | . | CASRSWSSYNEQFF | TGTGCCAGCAGATCATGGAGCTCCTACAATGAGCAGTTCTTC
TRBJ1-3 | . | TRBV6-5 | TRBD1 | CASKQGQSSGNTIYF | TGTGCCAGCAAACAGGGACAGAGCTCTGGAAACACCATATATTTT
TRBJ2-1 | . | TRBV27 | TRBD2 | CASTLGLASDEQFF | TGTGCCAGCACTCTGGGACTAGCTTCCGATGAGCAGTTCTTC
TRBJ1-2 | . | TRBV9 | . | CASSVAPGASYGYTF | TGTGCCAGCAGCGTAGCACCAGGGGCCAGCTATGGCTACACCTTC
TRBJ2-7 | . | TRBV27 | . | CASSFLGTPLEEQYF | TGTGCCAGCAGTTTCTTAGGGACTCCACTTGAGGAGCAGTACTTC
TRBJ2-2 | . | TRBV9 | . | CASSVRSDTGELFF | TGTGCCAGCAGCGTAAGATCGGACACCGGGGAGCTGTTTTTT
TRBJ2-1 | few | TRBV18 | TRBD2 | CASSRAGGSEQFF | TGTGCCAGCTCACGGGCCGGGGGGAGTGAGCAGTTCTTC
TRBJ1-2 | . | TRBV5-4 | . | CASSLEAVWTATF | TGTGCCAGCAGCTTGGAGGCGGTTTGGACCGCCACCTTC
TRBJ1-3 | . | TRBV6-6 | . | CASSYGTPGNTIYF | TGTGCCAGCAGTTACGGAACGCCCGGAAACACCATATATTTT
TRBJ1-1 | . | TRBV7-9 | . | CASSFDTNTEAFF | TGTGCCAGCAGCTTCGACACGAACACTGAAGCTTTCTTT
TRBJ1-1 | . | TRBV19 | TRBD1 | CASSIPMGRGQNTEAFF | TGTGCCAGTAGTATCCCAATGGGCAGGGGGCAGAACACTGAAGCTTTCTTT
TRBJ1-2 | few | TRBV19 | TRBD1 | CASTYSGTGWYGYTF | TGTGCCAGTACCTACTCGGGGACAGGGTGGTATGGCTACACCTTC
TRBJ2-2 | few | TRBV4-2 | TRBD2 | CASSQSGGSNTGELFF | TGTGCCAGCAGCCAATCGGGGGGATCGAACACCGGGGAGCTGTTTTTT
TRBJ2-1 | . | TRBV5-6 | . | CATAMSSYNEQFF | TGTGCCACTGCGATGAGCTCCTACAATGAGCAGTTCTTC
TRBJ2-7 | . | TRBV5-1 | . | CASSPRTDLKQYF | TGCGCCAGCAGCCCAAGGACAGATCTAAAGCAGTACTTC
TRBJ1-6 | . | TRBV27 | . | CASNQGPHSYNSPLHF | TGTGCCAGCAACCAGGGGCCCCACTCCTATAATTCACCCCTCCACTTT
TRBJ2-7 | . | TRBV25-1 | . | CASSESYHGVSSYEQYF | TGTGCCAGCAGTGAATCATATCACGGTGTTAGCTCCTACGAGCAGTACTTC
TRBJ2-2 | . | TRBV29-1 | . | CSVRSGETGELFF | TGCAGCGTTCGTTCGGGGGAGACCGGGGAGCTGTTTTTT
TRBJ2-7 | . | TRBV7-9 | . | CASSAYPVYEQYF | TGTGCCAGCAGCGCGTACCCCGTCTACGAGCAGTACTTC
TRBJ1-5 | . | TRBV27 | . | CASSLWGGSNQPQHF | TGTGCCAGCAGTTTATGGGGAGGTAGCAATCAGCCCCAGCATTTT
TRBJ1-1 | . | TRBV7-6 | . | CASSFDGVTEAFF | TGTGCCAGCAGCTTTGATGGGGTCACTGAAGCTTTCTTT
TRBJ2-2 | . | TRBV9 | . | CASSVGQPGGELFF | TGTGCCAGCAGCGTAGGTCAGCCGGGGGGGGAGCTGTTTTTT